This record covers a single TCR beta chain. V lost 4 bases to trimming and J lost 1 base; unmatched junction nucleotides: 6. The V gene's germline CDR1 is SGHDN and CDR2 FVKESK. The CDR3 is 18 residues long. Individuals drawn from 24 US areas were roughly 18 to 89 years old. Authors' analysis steps: Quantification of nucleated cells was approximated via reference gene primer amplification. The method was immunoSEQ multiplex PCR; TCRdb's version includes in-frame clones alone and lacks a portion of them. That table gives V, J and clone size, and the DNA gave D and trimming. The sample yields about 82,000 clones, about 89% seen once. This sample was included in a study of blood T cell repertoires in COVID-19. On the study more broadly: The United States, Italy and Spain provided the acute and convalescent COVID-19 samples. PBMCs, B-cell-depleted T cells, or T cells were the source of the cDNA or gDNA that made up the material.

The receptor's source is a woman in her fifties or sixties with acute COVID-19. The gene calls are TRBV14 and TRBJ2-6, with TRBD2 identical over 11 bases. The specimen was PBMCs or T cells enriched from blood (not recorded which). CDR3 loop: CASSLSGRAWSGANVLTF. The DNA of the CDR3 is TGTGCCAGCAGCCTTAGCGGGAGGGCCTGGTCTGGGGCCAACGTCCTGACTTTC. Together with reference TRBV14 and TRBJ2-6, the CDR3 gives the full variable domain: EAGVTQFPSHSVIEKGQTVTLRCDPISGHDNLYWYRRVMGKEIKFLLHFVKESKQDESGMPNNRFLAERTGGTYSTLKVQPAELEDSGVYFCASSLSGRAWSGANVLTFGAGSRLTVL.